This TCR beta chain was retrieved from a study of metastatic and nonmetastatic thyroid tumors. This clone was counted at least ten times. Its specificity is unknown. Broader study findings: Compared with benign nodules, malignant thyroid tumors were reported to have significantly higher TCR beta diversity in both blood and tumor.

Until they underwent thyroid surgery, no patient had received any treatment. MiXCR was used by TCRdb to re-call the PCR reads. The table shows about 16,000 clones, with around 13% occurring only once. The CDR3 has 15 amino acids. Looked up from germline, CDR1 is SGHTA and CDR2 is FQGTGA. V was clipped by 2 bases and J by 2 bases, with 13 bases between them. Sequencing input: blood. The V and J genes are TRBV7-3 and TRBJ2-7; D possibly corresponds to TRBD2 (7 bases). The source of this sequence is a female donor with papillary thyroid cancer or a benign thyroid nodule (not recorded which). Some clones in this sample may be carry-over from other donors' samples. As DNA, the CDR3 is TGTGCCAGCAGCTTAGCGGCGGGGGCCCCCTACGAGCAGTACTTC. Protein: CASSLAAGAPYEQYF.